The source of this T cell receptor (beta chain) is a study of blood T cell repertoires in COVID-19 (dated by TCRdb to the early 2020s). Notes on the research overall: The collaborator samples originated in the United States, Italy and Spain and spanned the acute and convalescent phases of COVID-19. HLA class I and class II types, where available, came from metadata supplied by the sample provider rather than from assay-based typing. The samples were drawn from the first 160 participants of the ongoing ImmuneRACE study and from 950 to 1,500 subjects provided by 6 global collaborators. The prospective study material was composed of cDNA or gDNA derived from T cells, B-cell-depleted T cells, or PBMCs. Deeply sampled blood TCRbeta repertoires from subjects exposed to, actively infected with, or recovered from COVID-19 were included in the dataset. A de-identified subject ID, COVID-19 status, age in years and sex were almost always included in the sample metadata. The repertoires were released in a freely available public database intended as a resource for research on the immune response to SARS-CoV-2. The study at large found these results: Clinical and demographic metadata were provided uncurated, with the amount varying by source and participant.

The immunoSEQ Assay, a bias-controlled multiplex PCR, was used to amplify TCRbeta CDR3 regions from genomic DNA. The authors' analysis ran thus. The number of nucleated cells in each sample was estimated by amplification of reference gene primers within the assay. To quantify the absolute abundance of each unique TCRbeta CDR3 rearrangement, sequence reads were collapsed and filtered. Productive Simpson clonality was computed per sample as the square root of Simpson's diversity index over productive rearrangements. Here the immuneACCESS table is served through TCRdb, limited to in-frame sequences with V and J called. Missing clones are a known gap in these copies; in checked studies unresolved V genes cover under half, and the rest lacks a known reason. Clone size and V and J calls were adopted from that table, with D and trimming inferred from the DNA. The sample yields some 450,000 clones; about 90% were counted once. More than 0.7% of the sample lies in the top ten.

As regards this clone: The specificity of this receptor is unknown. One base away there is no much larger clone; base qualities are not given.

At one collaborating source in Seattle, patients were enrolled during active infection and were followed longitudinally through the course of disease. The collaborating institutions used their own protocols to collect whole blood in K2EDTA tubes. For TCRbeta analysis, collaborators shipped samples in one of three forms: frozen whole blood, isolated PBMCs, or DNA extracted from either of those sample types. The germline ends are 13 bases apart after V is trimmed by 0 bases and J by 0 bases. The CDR3, from cysteine to phenylalanine, totals 17 residues. Kept here is only the CDR3 DNA, which spans 51 bases and is read in frame from base 1. For CDR1 and CDR2, the germline V gene lists SGHDT and YYEEEE.

This receptor was obtained from a man aged 18 to 35 with COVID-19, enrolled during active disease. This chain joins TRBV5-6 to TRBJ2-1; TRBD1 is a possible D gene, resting on 5 matching bases. The sequenced sample was peripheral blood. The CDR3 in this case is CASSLGRQGSSYNEQFF. The DNA reads TGTGCCAGCAGCTTGGGTAGGCAGGGAAGCTCCTACAATGAGCAGTTCTTC.